This T cell receptor beta chain was sequenced during a study of low-dose radiotherapy and immunotherapy resistance in tumors. Looked up from germline, CDR1 is MDHEN and CDR2 is SYDVKM. Trimming left V 2 bases short and J 9 bases short, with 8 bases between. The CDR3 sequence is 12 residues long. This clonotype has a count of ten or more. First-strand cDNA relied on TRAV- and TRBV-specific primers spanning alpha and beta chains. It was with a constant-region primer and a V-primer adapter that TCRs were amplified over about 20 PCR cycles. One entry per CDR3 protein results from TCRdb running MiXCR on the reads. Of around 83,000 distinct CDR3 sequences listed, about 19% are singletons. Described time point: before trial treatment.

Sequenced material: PBMCs, taken before treatment. This sequence joins TRBV28 and TRBJ1-5; D is ambiguous. The sequence came from a male donor with prostate cancer. The CDR3: CASSLRQGPQHF. The CDR3 nucleotides are TGTGCCAGCAGTTTACGACAAGGGCCCCAGCATTTT. Variable domain in full (rest from reference TRBV28 and TRBJ1-5): DVKVTQSSRYLVKRTGEKVFLECVQDMDHENMFWYRQDPGLGLRLIYFSYDVKMKEKGDIPEGYSVSREKKERFSLILESASTNQTSMYLCASSLRQGPQHFGDGTRLSIL.